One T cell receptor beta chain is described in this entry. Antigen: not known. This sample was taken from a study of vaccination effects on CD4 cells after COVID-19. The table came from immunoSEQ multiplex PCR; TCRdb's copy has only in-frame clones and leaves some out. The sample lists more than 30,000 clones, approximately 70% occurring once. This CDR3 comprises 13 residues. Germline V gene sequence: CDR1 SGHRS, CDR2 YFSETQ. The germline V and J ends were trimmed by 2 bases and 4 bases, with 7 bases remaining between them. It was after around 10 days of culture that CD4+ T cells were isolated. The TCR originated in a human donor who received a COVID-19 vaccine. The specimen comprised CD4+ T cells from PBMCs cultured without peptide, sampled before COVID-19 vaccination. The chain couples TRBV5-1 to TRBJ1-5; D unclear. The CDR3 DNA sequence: TGCGCCAGCAGCTTCGAGAGGAATCAGCCCCAGCATTTT. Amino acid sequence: CASSFERNQPQHF.